What follows describes a single TCR beta chain. This specimen comes from a study of control samples from healthy donors and cancer patients. Clones were sequenced by immunoSEQ multiplex PCR, and TCRdb holds only the in-frame ones, with some missing. The sample contains about 50,000 clones, over 85% of which appear only once. Germline V CDR1 and CDR2: SGHTA, FQGNSA. There are 15 residues in the CDR3. V lost 1 base to trimming and J lost 4 bases; unmatched junction nucleotides: 4. The source of this sequence is a man under 40 with colorectal cancer. The sequenced sample consisted of PBMCs. The chain couples TRBV7-2 to TRBJ1-1, with TRBD1 identical over 9 bases. DNA of the CDR3: TGTGCCAGCAGCTTAGGCGGGACAGGGTTCACTGAAGCTTTCTTT. Translated: CASSLGGTGFTEAFF.